This T cell receptor beta chain is drawn from a study of blood T cell repertoires in COVID-19. Study-level background: Sources were T cells, B-cell-depleted T cells, or PBMCs; the material itself was cDNA or gDNA.

Original methodology: Amplifying reference gene primers gave estimates of nucleated cell counts. The method was immunoSEQ multiplex PCR; TCRdb's version includes in-frame clones alone and lacks a portion of them. The DNA gave D and trimming, while V, J and clone size come from that table. The table records 250,000 to 300,000 clones, approximately 91% of them present only once. V lost 0 bases, J lost 10 bases, and 6 bases stayed unmatched. Germline V gives CDR1 LNHDA, CDR2 SQIVND (reference sequence). The CDR3 covers 14 residues. Participant age was about 18 to 100 years, and participants resided in fewer than 30 US areas.

This clonotype was obtained from a woman between 40 and 50 years old with acute COVID-19. J is TRBJ2-1 and V is TRBV19; 7 bases are a match to TRBD1. Input material: PBMCs or T cells enriched from blood (not recorded which). The CDR3 DNA is TGTGCCAGTAGTATAGAACAGGGGACGGGGGAGCAGTTCTTC. Amino acids: CASSIEQGTGEQFF.